Reported below is one TCR beta chain. The table came from immunoSEQ multiplex PCR; TCRdb's copy has only in-frame clones and leaves some out. The table records 40,000 to 55,000 clones, roughly 90% of them present only once. The data are from a study of OX40 agonist ivuxolimab in advanced cancers. The overall study: Patients in the trial were receiving intravenous ivuxolimab every 2 weeks, at doses of 0.01 to 10 mg/kg. The dose-escalation cohort had hepatocellular carcinoma, melanoma, renal cell or head and neck cancer.

Germline CDR1 SGDLS, CDR2 YYNGEE. CDR3 length: 16 residues. The junction had 11 bases not matched to a gene; V was cut back by 4 bases and J by 4 bases. The chain employs TRBV9 and TRBJ1-2, with 9 bases aligning to TRBD1. The input for sequencing was CD4+ or CD8+ T cells sorted from blood, taken in a trial of the OX40 agonist ivuxolimab. The sequence was collected from an adult with an advanced solid tumor such as melanoma, head and neck, liver or kidney cancer. CDR3: CASSHRDRVFAYGYTF. As DNA, the CDR3 is TGTGCCAGCAGCCACCGGGACAGGGTATTTGCCTATGGCTACACCTTC.